This T cell receptor (beta chain) is drawn from a study of a mutant IDH1 vaccine in newly diagnosed glioma. As for the study in general: Prior therapy was radiotherapy, temozolomide, or both; most received both. Study outcomes and limitations: Pseudoprogression apparently lacked any relation to changes in top peripheral T cell clonotypes.

In germline, CDR1 is MNHNY, CDR2 SVGAGI (reference sequence). V shed 7 bases and J 2 bases; nucleotides not matched to a gene: 7. The CDR3 totals 16 residues. Some clones are missing from TCRdb's copy, which holds only in-frame ones; the method was immunoSEQ multiplex PCR. The sample holds 40,000 or so clones, roughly 84% seen once. Time point of the sample: week 11, during vaccination. In the vaccine, a single dose held 300 ug of the mutant IDH1 20-mer peptide, along with topical imiquimod. With respect to this clone: Its antigen is currently unknown.

This rearrangement joins TRBV6-6 to TRBJ2-5, with 13 bases fitting TRBD2. This clonotype originated in a man in his forties or fifties with glioma. The specimen comprised PBMCs, sampled from a glioma patient whose treatment included an IDH1 peptide vaccine. The CDR3 nucleotides are TGTGCCAGCACCGGACAGGGACTAGCGGGACAAGAGACCCAGTACTTC. Protein product: CASTGQGLAGQETQYF.